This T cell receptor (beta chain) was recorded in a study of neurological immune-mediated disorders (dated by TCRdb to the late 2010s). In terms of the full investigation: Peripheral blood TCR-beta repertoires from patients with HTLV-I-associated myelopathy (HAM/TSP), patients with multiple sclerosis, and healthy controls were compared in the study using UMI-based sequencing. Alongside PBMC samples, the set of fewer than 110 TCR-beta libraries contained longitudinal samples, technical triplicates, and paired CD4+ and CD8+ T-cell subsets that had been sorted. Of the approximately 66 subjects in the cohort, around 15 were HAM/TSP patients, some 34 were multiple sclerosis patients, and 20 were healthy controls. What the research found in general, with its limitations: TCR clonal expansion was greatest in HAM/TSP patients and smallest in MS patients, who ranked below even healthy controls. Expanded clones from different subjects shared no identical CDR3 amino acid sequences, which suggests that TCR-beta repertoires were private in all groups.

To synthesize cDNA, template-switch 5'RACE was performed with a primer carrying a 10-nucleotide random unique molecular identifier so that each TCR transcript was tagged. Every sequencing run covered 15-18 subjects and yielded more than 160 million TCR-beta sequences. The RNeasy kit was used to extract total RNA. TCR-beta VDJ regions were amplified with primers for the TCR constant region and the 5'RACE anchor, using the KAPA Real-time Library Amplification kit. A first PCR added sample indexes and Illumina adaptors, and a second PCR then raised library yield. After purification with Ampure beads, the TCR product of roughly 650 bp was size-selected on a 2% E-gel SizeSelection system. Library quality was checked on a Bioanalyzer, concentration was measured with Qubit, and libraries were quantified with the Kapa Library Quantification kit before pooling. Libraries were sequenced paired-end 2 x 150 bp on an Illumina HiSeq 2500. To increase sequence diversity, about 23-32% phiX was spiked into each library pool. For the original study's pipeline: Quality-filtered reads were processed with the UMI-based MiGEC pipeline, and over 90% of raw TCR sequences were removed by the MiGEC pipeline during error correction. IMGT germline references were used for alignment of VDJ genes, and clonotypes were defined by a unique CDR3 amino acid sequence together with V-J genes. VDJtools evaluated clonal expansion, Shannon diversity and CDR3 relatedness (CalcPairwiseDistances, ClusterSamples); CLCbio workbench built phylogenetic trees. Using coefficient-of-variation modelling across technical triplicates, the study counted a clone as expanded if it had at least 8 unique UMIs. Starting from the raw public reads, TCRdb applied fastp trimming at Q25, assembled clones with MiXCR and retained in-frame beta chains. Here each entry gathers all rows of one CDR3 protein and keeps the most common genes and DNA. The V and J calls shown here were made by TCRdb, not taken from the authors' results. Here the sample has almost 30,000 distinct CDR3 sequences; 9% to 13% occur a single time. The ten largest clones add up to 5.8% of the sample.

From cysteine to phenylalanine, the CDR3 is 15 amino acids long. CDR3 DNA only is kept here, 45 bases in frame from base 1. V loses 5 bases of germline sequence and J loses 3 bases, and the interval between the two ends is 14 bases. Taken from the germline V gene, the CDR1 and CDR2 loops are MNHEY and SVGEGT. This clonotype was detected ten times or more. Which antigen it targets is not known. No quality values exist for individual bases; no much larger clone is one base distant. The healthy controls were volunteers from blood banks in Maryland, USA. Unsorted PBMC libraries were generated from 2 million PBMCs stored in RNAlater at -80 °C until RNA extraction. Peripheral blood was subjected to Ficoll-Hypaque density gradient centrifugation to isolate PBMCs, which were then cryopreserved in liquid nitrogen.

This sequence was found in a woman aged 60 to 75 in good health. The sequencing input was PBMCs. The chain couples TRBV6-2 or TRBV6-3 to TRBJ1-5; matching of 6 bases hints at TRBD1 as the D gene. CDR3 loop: CASSPRQVFNQPQHF. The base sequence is TGTGCCAGCAGTCCTCGACAGGTTTTCAATCAGCCCCAGCATTTT.